This TCR beta chain was captured in a study of cytomegalovirus exposure and HLA in healthy donors. About this clone itself: Other DNA sequences in this specimen translate into the identical CDR3.

PCR was performed using 60 Vbeta and 13 Jbeta primers. TCRdb's table, derived via immunoSEQ multiplex PCR, lists solely in-frame clones and lacks some. This table has about 140,000 clones, over 70% appearing once. The germline V gene has CDR1 ENHRY and CDR2 SYGVKD. The V end lost 0 bases, the J end lost 5 bases, and 8 bases lay between the germline ends. The CDR3 has 14 residues. The clonotype was recovered from a woman between 35 and 50 years old in good health and CMV-seronegative. The chain uses TRBV10-3 and TRBJ1-5, with D tentatively TRBD1 (6 bases). The sample comprised PBMCs. The CDR3 sequence: CAISESSGDQPQHF. Here the CDR3 DNA reads TGTGCCATCAGTGAGTCATCAGGGGATCAGCCCCAGCATTTT.